This TCR beta chain stems from a study of blood T cell repertoires in COVID-19. Study details: T cells, B-cell-depleted T cells, or PBMCs supplied cDNA or gDNA.

Individuals aged roughly 18 to 95 years were recruited from roughly 22 US areas. Cohort allocation depended upon clinical history that participants reported. As handled by the study authors: Using reference gene primer amplification, nucleated cell counts were estimated. Sequenced by immunoSEQ multiplex PCR; TCRdb stores in-frame clones only, minus some. V and J calls and clone size come straight from that table; D and trimming were deduced from the DNA. The sample lists 210,000 or so clones; 65% to 85% were seen once. Germline trimming cut 4 bases from V and 5 bases from J; bases unmatched to any gene: 1. The CDR3 sequence is 14 residues long. Germline CDR1 MNHEY, CDR2 SVGAGI.

The chain recombines TRBV6-5 with TRBJ1-4; 10 bases agree with TRBD1. Sequencing input: PBMCs or T cells enriched from blood (not recorded which). This clonotype originated in a man aged 25 to 40 with acute COVID-19. The CDR3 sequence: CASSWTGGNEKLFF. The CDR3 nucleotides are TGTGCCAGCAGTTGGACAGGGGGGAATGAAAAACTGTTTTTT.